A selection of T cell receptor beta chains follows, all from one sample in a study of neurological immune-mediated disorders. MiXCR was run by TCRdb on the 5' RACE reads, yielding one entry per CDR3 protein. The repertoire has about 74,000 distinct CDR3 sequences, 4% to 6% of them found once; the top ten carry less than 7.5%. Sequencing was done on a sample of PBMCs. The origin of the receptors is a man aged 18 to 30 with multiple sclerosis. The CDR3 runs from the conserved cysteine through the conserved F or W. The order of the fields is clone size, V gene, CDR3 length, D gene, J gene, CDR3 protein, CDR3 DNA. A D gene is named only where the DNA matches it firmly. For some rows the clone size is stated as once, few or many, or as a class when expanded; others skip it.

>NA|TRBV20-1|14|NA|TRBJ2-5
CSARDRKGWETQYF
TGCAGTGCTAGAGATAGGAAGGGGTGGGAGACCCAGTACTTC
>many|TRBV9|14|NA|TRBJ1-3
CASSVGRPGNTIYF
TGTGCCAGCAGCGTAGGGAGGCCTGGAAACACCATATATTTT
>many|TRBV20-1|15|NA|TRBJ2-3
CSASLGSGFGDTQYF
TGCAGTGCCTCCTTAGGATCTGGCTTCGGGGATACGCAGTATTTT
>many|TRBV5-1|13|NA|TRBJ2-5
CASSLYLEETQYF
TGCGCCAGCAGCTTGTACTTGGAGGAGACCCAGTACTTC
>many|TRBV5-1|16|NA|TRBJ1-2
CASSLVATGGNYGYTF
TGCGCCAGCAGCTTGGTCGCGACAGGCGGTAACTATGGCTACACCTTC
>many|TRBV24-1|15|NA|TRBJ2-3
CATSDGGRGADTQYF
TGTGCCACCAGTGATGGCGGGCGGGGCGCAGATACGCAGTATTTT
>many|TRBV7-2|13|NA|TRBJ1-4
CASSLIANEKLFF
TGTGCCAGCAGCTTAATCGCAAATGAAAAACTGTTTTTT
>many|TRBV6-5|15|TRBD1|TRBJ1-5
CASSYSTGVGQPQHF
TGTGCCAGCAGTTACAGTACAGGGGTCGGTCAGCCCCAGCATTTT
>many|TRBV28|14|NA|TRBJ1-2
CASSFLFTGTGATF
TGTGCCAGCAGTTTCCTGTTCACAGGGACGGGCGCAACCTTC
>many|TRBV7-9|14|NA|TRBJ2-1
CASSLPLQADEQFF
TGTGCCAGCAGCTTACCTCTCCAGGCCGATGAGCAGTTCTTC
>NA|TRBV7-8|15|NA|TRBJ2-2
CASSLYTGGAGELFF
TGTGCCAGCAGCTTATACACAGGCGGCGCCGGGGAGCTGTTTTTT
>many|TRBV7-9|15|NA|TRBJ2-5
CASSSTDLSQETQYF
TGTGCCAGCAGCTCGACAGACTTAAGCCAAGAGACCCAGTACTTC
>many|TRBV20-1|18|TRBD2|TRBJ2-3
CSARDMAGGGGPTDTQYF
TGCAGTGCTAGAGACATGGCGGGAGGAGGGGGGCCTACAGATACGCAGTATTTT
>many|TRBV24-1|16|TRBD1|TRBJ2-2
CATSEGTGANTGELFF
TGTGCCACCAGTGAAGGGACAGGGGCGAACACCGGGGAGCTGTTTTTT
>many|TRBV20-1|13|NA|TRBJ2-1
CSAGGPGGDEQFF
TGCAGTGCTGGGGGACCTGGGGGCGATGAGCAGTTCTTC
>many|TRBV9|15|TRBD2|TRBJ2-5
CASTQSGRAEETQYF
TGTGCCAGCACCCAATCCGGGAGGGCCGAAGAGACCCAGTACTTC
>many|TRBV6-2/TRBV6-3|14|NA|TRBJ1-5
CASSYHSGNQPQHF
TGTGCCAGCAGTTATCACTCTGGCAATCAGCCCCAGCATTTT
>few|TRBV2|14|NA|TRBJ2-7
CASSETRGRSEQYF
TGTGCCAGCAGTGAGACTAGAGGGAGGTCCGAGCAGTACTTC
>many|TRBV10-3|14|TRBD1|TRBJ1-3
CAISGQGSGNTIYF
TGTGCCATCAGTGGACAGGGCTCTGGAAACACCATATATTTT
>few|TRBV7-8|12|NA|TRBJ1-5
CASSLNGQPQNF
TGTGCCAGCAGCTTAAATGGCCAGCCCCAGAATTTT
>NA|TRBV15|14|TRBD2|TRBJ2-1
CATRTIAGDNEQFF
TGTGCCACCAGGACTATAGCGGGAGACAATGAGCAGTTCTTC
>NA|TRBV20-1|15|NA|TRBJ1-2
CSANPPPGTNYGYTF
TGCAGTGCTAACCCCCCCCCTGGGACAAACTATGGCTACACCTTC
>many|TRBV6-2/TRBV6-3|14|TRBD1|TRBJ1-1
CASSRDRARTEAFF
TGTGCCAGCAGCCGCGACAGGGCTCGCACTGAAGCTTTCTTT
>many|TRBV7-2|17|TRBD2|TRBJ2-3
CASSLGGGRVSTDTQYF
TGTGCCAGCAGCTTAGGTGGCGGGAGAGTGAGCACAGATACGCAGTATTTT
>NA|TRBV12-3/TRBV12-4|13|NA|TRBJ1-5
CASRGTANQPQNF
TGTGCCAGCAGGGGAACAGCAAATCAGCCCCAGAATTTT
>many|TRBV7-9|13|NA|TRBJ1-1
CASSFFENTEAFF
TGTGCCAGCAGCTTTTTTGAGAACACTGAAGCTTTCTTT
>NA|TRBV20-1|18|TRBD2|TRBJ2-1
CSARPTSGRLLAYNEQFF
TGCAGTGCTAGGCCGACTAGCGGGAGGCTTTTGGCCTACAATGAGCAGTTCTTC
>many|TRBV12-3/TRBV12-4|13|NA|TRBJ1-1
CASSLATGLEAFF
TGTGCCAGCAGTTTAGCTACAGGACTCGAAGCTTTCTTT
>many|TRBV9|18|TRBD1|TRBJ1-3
CASSPPGQGLRGRNTIYF
TGTGCCAGCAGCCCTCCCGGACAGGGACTTAGAGGTCGAAACACCATATATTTT
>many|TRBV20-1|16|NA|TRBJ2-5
CSASSPIPGAVETQYF
TGCAGTGCTAGCTCTCCCATACCGGGGGCCGTGGAGACCCAGTACTTC
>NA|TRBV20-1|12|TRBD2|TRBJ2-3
CSATTGGGTQYF
TGCAGTGCTACCACTGGCGGGGGTACGCAGTATTTT
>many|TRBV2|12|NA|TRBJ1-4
CASRQGIEKLFF
TGTGCCAGCAGACAGGGAATTGAAAAACTGTTTTTT
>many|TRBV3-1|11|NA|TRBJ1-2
CASSQGLGYTF
TGTGCCAGCAGCCAAGGGCTTGGCTACACCTTC
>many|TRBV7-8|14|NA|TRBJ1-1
CASSLQGEGTEAFF
TGTGCCAGCAGCCTACAGGGTGAGGGCACTGAAGCTTTCTTT
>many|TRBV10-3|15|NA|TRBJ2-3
CAISAVGTSTDTQYF
TGTGCCATCAGTGCCGTCGGGACTAGCACAGATACGCAGTATTTT
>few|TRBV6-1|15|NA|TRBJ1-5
CASRVYQGMNQPQHF
TGTGCCAGCAGGGTGTACCAGGGGATGAATCAGCCCCAGCATTTT
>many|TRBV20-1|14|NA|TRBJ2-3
CSARAGTFGDTQYF
TGCAGTGCTCGAGCTGGGACATTCGGAGATACGCAGTATTTT
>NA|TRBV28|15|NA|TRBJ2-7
CASSPVEGFRYEQYF
TGTGCCAGCAGCCCCGTCGAGGGTTTTCGCTACGAGCAGTACTTC
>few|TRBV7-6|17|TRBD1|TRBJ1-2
CASSPRDRGPSNYGYTF
TGTGCCAGCAGCCCAAGGGACAGGGGGCCCTCTAACTATGGCTACACCTTC
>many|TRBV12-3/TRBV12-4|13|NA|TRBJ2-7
CASSPNDKYEQYF
TGTGCCAGCAGTCCTAATGACAAGTACGAGCAGTACTTC
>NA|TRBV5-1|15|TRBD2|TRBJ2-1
CASSAGLARDNEQFF
TGCGCCAGCAGCGCGGGACTAGCGAGAGACAATGAGCAGTTCTTC
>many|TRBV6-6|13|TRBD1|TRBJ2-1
CASSSRTGGEQFF
TGTGCCAGCAGTTCAAGAACAGGGGGCGAGCAGTTCTTC
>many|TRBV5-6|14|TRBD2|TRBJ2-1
CASSLSSGRNEQFF
TGTGCCAGCAGCTTATCTAGCGGGAGGAATGAGCAGTTCTTC
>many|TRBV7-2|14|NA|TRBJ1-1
CASSLGFVGTEAFF
TGTGCCAGCAGCTTAGGGTTTGTAGGCACTGAAGCTTTCTTT
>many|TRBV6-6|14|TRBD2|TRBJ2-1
CASKGGSAYNEQFF
TGTGCCAGCAAGGGCGGGAGCGCCTACAATGAGCAGTTCTTC
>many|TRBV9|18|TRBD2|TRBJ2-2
CASSVAPLAGKNTGELFF
TGTGCCAGCAGCGTAGCCCCACTAGCGGGGAAGAACACCGGGGAGCTGTTTTTT
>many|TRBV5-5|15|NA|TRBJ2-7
CASSLPGSRSYEQYF
TGTGCCAGCAGCTTACCCGGGAGCAGGTCCTACGAGCAGTACTTC
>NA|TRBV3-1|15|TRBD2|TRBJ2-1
CASSSASGSGNEQFF
TGTGCCAGCAGCTCGGCTAGCGGGAGTGGCAATGAGCAGTTCTTC
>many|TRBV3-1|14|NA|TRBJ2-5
CASSQAQGPETQYF
TGTGCCAGCAGCCAAGCACAGGGACCAGAGACCCAGTACTTC
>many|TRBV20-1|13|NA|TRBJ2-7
CSARTVLTYEQYF
TGCAGTGCTAGGACAGTTTTGACCTACGAGCAGTACTTC
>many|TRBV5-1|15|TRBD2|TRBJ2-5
CASSRTSGPQETQYF
TGCGCCAGCAGCCGGACTAGCGGGCCTCAAGAGACCCAGTACTTC
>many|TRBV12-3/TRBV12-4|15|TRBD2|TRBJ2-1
CASSNSGGAGNEQFF
TGTGCCAGCAGTAATAGCGGGGGGGCGGGTAATGAGCAGTTCTTC